One and the same sample provided the 14 T cell receptor beta chains below, sequenced in a study of PD-1 blockade in mismatch repair-deficient tumors. The time point: identical roughly 10-day culture without peptide (control). Clones were read by immunoSEQ multiplex PCR, and TCRdb kept only the in-frame ones, dropping some. The sample includes over 11,000 clones, 86% of them seen just once. The antigens of these receptors remain unknown. Sequencing was performed on cells cultured in vitro, taken from a patient treated with pembrolizumab. All receptors derive from an adult with mismatch repair-deficient cancer.

CDR3 in amino acids: CASSPPLAGVGEQYF. The CDR3 DNA sequence: TGTGCCAGCAGCCCCCCCCTAGCGGGAGTAGGGGAGCAGTACTTC. The V gene is TRBV5-4, the J gene TRBJ2-7; 10 bases line up with TRBD2. Trimming cost V 4 bases and J 7 bases; bases outside gene matches: 11. Germline CDR1 is SGHNT and CDR2 is YYREEE (reference sequence). The CDR3 is made up of 15 amino acids.

V usage is TRBV13 and J usage is TRBJ1-5, with D hard to call. The germline V gene has CDR1 PRHDT and CDR2 FYEKMQ (reference sequence). The CDR3 sequence is 17 residues long. Between the trimmed V and J ends, which lost 0 bases and 0 bases, there was a span of 12 bases. The CDR3 protein is CASSLGQRPYSNQPQHF. CDR3 bases: TGTGCCAGCAGCTTAGGACAGCGGCCATATAGCAATCAGCCCCAGCATTTT.

This chain links TRBV6-1 with TRBJ1-2; 9 nucleotides match TRBD1. Germline CDR1 is MNHNS and CDR2 is SASEGT. The ends lost 6 bases at V and 1 base at J; junction bases unmatched: 6. CDR3 length: 15 amino acids. The CDR3 is CASSGDRDFNYGYTF. CDR3 bases: TGTGCCAGCAGCGGGGACAGGGACTTTAACTATGGCTACACCTTC.

This clone was recorded once. The genes are TRBV9 and TRBJ2-3, with no clear D. Trimming shortened V by 0 bases and J by 2 bases, and 7 bases separated the two germline ends. From germline, CDR1 is SGDLS and CDR2 YYNGEE. The CDR3 runs 14 residues. The CDR3 DNA sequence: TGTGCCAGCAGCGTAGCCCCGCTCACAGATACGCAGTATTTT. Protein product: CASSVAPLTDTQYF.

This sequence joins TRBV9 and TRBJ2-5; 8 bases agree with TRBD2. This CDR3 comprises 16 residues. V dropped 4 bases and J dropped 1; count of bases not matched to a gene: 9. Germline-derived CDR1 and CDR2 are SGDLS and YYNGEE. The CDR3, as DNA: TGTGCCAGCAGCTCGGGGGGGCTAGCGGGCCAAGAGACCCAGTACTTC. Translating it yields CASSSGGLAGQETQYF.

The chain couples TRBV19 to TRBJ1-4; TRBD1 matches 8 bases. V lost 9 bases and J lost 3; bases outside the gene matches: 12. The germline gives CDR1 LNHDA, CDR2 SQIVND (reference sequence). The CDR3 totals 16 residues. The CDR3 DNA sequence: TGTGCCAGCGTCCCTGGACAGGGTATCTCTAATGAAAAACTGTTTTTT. The encoded protein is CASVPGQGISNEKLFF.

The rearrangement uses TRBV27 and TRBJ1-2; 9 bases map to TRBD1. The trim removed 2 bases at V and 2 bases at J, leaving 3 bases unmatched. The germline V gene has CDR1 MNHEY and CDR2 SMNVEV (reference sequence). This CDR3 has 15 residues. CDR3 residues: CASSLGGTGNYGYTF. The CDR3 nucleotides are TGTGCCAGCAGTTTAGGTGGGACAGGGAACTATGGCTACACCTTC.

The J gene is TRBJ1-6, the V gene TRBV7-2, with D possibly TRBD1 on 5 matching bases. The V and J ends lost 5 bases and 9 bases respectively, with 17 bases between them. The length of the CDR3 is 15 residues. The germline V gene has CDR1 SGHTA and CDR2 FQGNSA. CDR3 loop: CASSPGPIGGSPLHF. Here the CDR3 DNA reads TGTGCCAGCAGCCCGGGACCGATTGGCGGTTCACCCCTCCACTTT.

The rearrangement links TRBV5-1 to TRBJ2-2, with D maybe TRBD1 (6 bases). The length of the CDR3 is 14 residues. Per the germline V gene, CDR1 is SGHRS and CDR2 is YFSETQ. V lost 4 bases to trimming and J lost 2 bases, with 9 bases between them. The CDR3, as DNA: TGCGCCAGCAGCGCGGACAGAAACACCGGGGAGCTGTTTTTT. Its translation: CASSADRNTGELFF.

This chain connects TRBV6-4 to TRBJ2-2; D is unresolved. Trimming removed 0 bases from V and 0 bases from J, with 11 bases in between. This CDR3 has 17 amino acids. In germline, CDR1 is MRHNA, CDR2 SNTAGT. The CDR3 sequence: CASSDSFRIANTGELFF. The CDR3 nucleotides are TGTGCCAGCAGTGACTCATTCCGGATTGCGAACACCGGGGAGCTGTTTTTT.

This sequence joins TRBV7-2 and TRBJ1-1, with 7 bases aligning to TRBD1. This CDR3 is built from 15 residues. The germline V gene encodes CDR1 SGHTA and CDR2 FQGNSA. V dropped 1 base and J dropped 0; count of bases not matched to a gene: 2. CDR3 sequence (DNA): TGTGCCAGCAGCTTAGACGGGACAGTGAACACTGAAGCTTTCTTT. Residues: CASSLDGTVNTEAFF.

The genes are TRBV5-1 and TRBJ2-1; D perhaps matches TRBD1 (7 bases). Germline V gene sequence: CDR1 SGHRS, CDR2 YFSETQ. The CDR3 has 16 amino acids. Trimming stripped 4 bases from V and 6 bases from J, with 20 bases between. The CDR3 here is CASSTPQGTAGNEQFF. The CDR3 nucleotides are TGCGCCAGCAGCACCCCCCAAGGGACAGCGGGCAATGAGCAGTTCTTC.

The V call is TRBV30, the J call TRBJ2-7; TRBD1 aligns across 11 bases. Losses at the gene ends were 2 bases for V and 3 bases for J; bases not matched to a gene: 6. Germline assignment: CDR1 GTSNPN and CDR2 SVGIG (reference sequence). This CDR3 contains 15 residues. The CDR3 loop is CAWSRPDRGLYEQYF. The DNA for the CDR3 is TGTGCCTGGAGTCGCCCGGACAGGGGGCTCTACGAGCAGTACTTC.

For the CDR3, the DNA is TGCGCCAGCAGCTTAGGACAGCCCGGAGAGACCCAGTACTTC. Translating gives CASSLGQPGETQYF. The chain has TRBV5-1 and TRBJ2-5; possible D gene TRBD1, 6 bases. V was trimmed by 2 bases and J by 4 bases, leaving 12 bases between them. Germline V lookup: CDR1 SGHRS, CDR2 YFSETQ. This CDR3 has 14 amino acids.